A selection of T cell receptor beta chains follows, all from one sample in a study of T cell responses to AZD1222 COVID-19 vaccine. The repertoire was sequenced with immunoSEQ multiplex PCR; TCRdb's copy has only in-frame clones and lacks some. This sample yields around 140,000 clones, of which more than 75% are seen a single time; 20% to 25% belongs to the top ten. The sample in question was peripheral blood, obtained on day 0 of AZD1222 vaccination. These receptors originate from an adult in good health. Both conserved end residues are part of each CDR3.

TRBJ1-5 | TRBV28 | CASWGGTASNQPQHF
TRBJ2-1 | TRBV5-1 | CASSLTGTSYNEQFF
TRBJ2-5 | TRBV27 | CASSLGALGTQYF
TRBJ1-2 | TRBV7-9 | CASSSEGYGYTF
TRBJ1-2 | TRBV6-5 | CASSPPSGTYGYTF
TRBJ2-7 | TRBV3-1/TRBV3-2 | CASSHDRLAPSNEQYF
TRBJ1-5 | TRBV7-8 | CASSTGHSGQPQHF
TRBJ1-5 | TRBV3-1/TRBV3-2 | CASSQDFYGFQPQHF
TRBJ1-1 | TRBV5-1 | CASSLKDSDGKAFF
TRBJ1-5 | TRBV24-1 | CATSDRSSNQPQHF
TRBJ2-3 | TRBV9 | CASCKRGDITDTQYF
TRBJ2-7 | TRBV6-2/TRBV6-3 | CASSRRAGNEQYF
TRBJ2-7 | TRBV7-3 | CASSRTGQAYEQYF
TRBJ2-1 | TRBV7-7 | CASSPTSGHNEQFF